Following are 9 T cell receptor beta chains from one sample sequenced in a study of T cell responses to AZD1222 COVID-19 vaccine. Some clones are missing from TCRdb's copy, which holds only in-frame ones; the method was immunoSEQ multiplex PCR. The sample records 87,000 or so clones, less than 90% being singletons. The specimen was peripheral blood, collected on day 0 of AZD1222 vaccination. All receptors come from an adult in good health.

This clone appeared a single time. The chain links TRBV27 to TRBJ2-5; D ambiguous. Trimming took 4 bases from V and 3 from J, leaving 3 bases between them. CDR3 size: 11 residues. Germline CDR1 MNHEY, CDR2 SMNVEV (reference sequence). The CDR3 loop reads CASSSKETQYF. The CDR3 coding sequence is TGTGCCAGCAGTTCCAAAGAGACCCAGTACTTC.

This chain links TRBV10-1 with TRBJ1-2; D call uncertain. The CDR3 has 15 amino acids. Trimming stripped 7 bases from V and 0 bases from J, with 15 bases between. Germline V gene lookup returns CDR1 WNHNN and CDR2 SYGVQD (reference sequence). The CDR3 reads CASMSGVPTNYGYTF. The CDR3 nucleotides are TGCGCCAGCATGAGCGGAGTTCCTACTAACTATGGCTACACCTTC.

This clone was observed once. This chain uses TRBV29-1 with TRBJ1-4; D gene unclear. Germline assignment: CDR1 SQVTM and CDR2 ANQGSEA. The length of the CDR3 is 11 residues. V lost 4 bases, J lost 7 bases, and 7 bases lay in between. The DNA for the CDR3 is TGCAGCGTTGCGGCGAGTGAAAAACTGTTTTTT. Amino acids: CSVAASEKLFF.

The chain employs TRBV19 and TRBJ1-5; D perhaps matches TRBD1 (5 bases). Trimming pared 5 bases from V and 0 bases from J, leaving 14 bases between. Germline CDR1 and CDR2: LNHDA and SQIVND (reference sequence). The CDR3 spans 16 residues. CDR3 amino acids: CASSLTRGYSNQPQHF. In DNA form, the CDR3 reads TGTGCCAGTAGTCTAACACGGGGGTATAGCAATCAGCCCCAGCATTTT.

The rearrangement links TRBV28 to TRBJ1-2; 7 positions match TRBD1. CDR1 MDHEN and CDR2 SYDVKM come from the germline V gene. The CDR3 covers 13 residues. The J segment lost 4 bases and the V segment lost 6 bases, leaving 5 bases of the junction unmatched. Written as DNA, the CDR3 is TGTGCCAGCAGCGACCAGGGGGGCTATGGCTACACCTTC. This sequence encodes CASSDQGGYGYTF.

The chain carries TRBV7-9 and TRBJ2-1; the match to TRBD2 covers 9 bases. V was clipped by 4 bases and J by 5 bases; unmatched bases: 6. Germline CDR1 reads SEHNR; CDR2 reads FQNEAQ (reference sequence). The length of the CDR3 is 15 residues. CDR3 sequence: CASSSETSGHNEQFF. For the CDR3, the DNA is TGTGCCAGCAGCTCCGAGACTAGCGGCCACAATGAGCAGTTCTTC. The complete variable domain, with remaining parts taken from reference TRBV7-9 and TRBJ2-1, reads DTGVSQNPRHKITKRGQNVTFRCDPISEHNRLYWYRQTLGQGPEFLTYFQNEAQLEKSRLLSDRFSAERPKGSFSTLEIQRTEQGDSAMYLCASSSETSGHNEQFFGPGTRLTVL.

The chain couples TRBV6-2 or TRBV6-3 to TRBJ1-6, with a tentative D call TRBD1 (6 bases). The germline gives CDR1 MNHEY, CDR2 SVGEGT. The CDR3 runs 16 residues. The V gene lost 5 bases and the J gene lost 10 bases, with 21 bases spanning the gap. The DNA of the CDR3 is TGTGCCAGCAGTCCCTTAACCGGGGGCGTAAGGTCACCCCTCCACTTT. Protein: CASSPLTGGVRSPLHF.

A remark on this clone: The junction differs from germline at one of its ends, possibly a read error. J is TRBJ1-3 and V is TRBV5-1, with a tentative D call TRBD1 (5 bases). The CDR3 is 15 residues long. Germline CDR1 and CDR2: SGHRS and YFSETQ. The chain's CDR3 is CASSLLGDSGNTIYF. The CDR3 coding sequence is TGTGCCAGCAGCTTGTTGGGGGACTCTGGAAACACCATATATTTT. Combining the CDR3 with reference TRBV5-1 and TRBJ1-3 gives the whole variable domain KAGVTQTPRYLIKTRGQQVTLSCSPISGHRSVSWYQQTPGQGLQFLFEYFSETQRNKGNFPGRFSGRQFSNSRSEMNVSTLELGDSALYLCASSLLGDSGNTIYFGEGSWLTVV.

This clone has a single count. The CDR3 loop is CATSRDRGGGELFF. The CDR3 region has the DNA TGTGCCACCTCCCGGGACAGGGGCGGCGGGGAGCTGTTTTTT. The chain combines TRBV19 with TRBJ2-2; TRBD1 matches 10 bases. The V gene's germline CDR1 is LNHDA and CDR2 SQIVND (reference sequence). J lost 7 bases, V lost 10 bases, and 9 bases had no gene match. The CDR3 runs to 14 residues. Full variable domain (rest looked up from reference TRBV19 and TRBJ2-2): DGGITQSPKYLFRKEGQNVTLSCEQNLNHDAMYWYRQDPGQGLRLIYYSQIVNDFQKGDIAEGYSVSREKKESFPLTVTSAQKNPTAFYLCATSRDRGGGELFFGEGSRLTVL.